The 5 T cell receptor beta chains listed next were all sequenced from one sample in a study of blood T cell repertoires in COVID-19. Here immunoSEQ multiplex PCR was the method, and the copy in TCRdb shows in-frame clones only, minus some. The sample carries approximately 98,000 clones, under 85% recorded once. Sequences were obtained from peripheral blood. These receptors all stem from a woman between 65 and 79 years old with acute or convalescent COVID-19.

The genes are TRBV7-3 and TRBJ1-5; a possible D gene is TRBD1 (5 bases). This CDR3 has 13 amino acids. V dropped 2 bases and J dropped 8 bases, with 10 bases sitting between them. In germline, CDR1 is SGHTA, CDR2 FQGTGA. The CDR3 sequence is CASSLGQGKPQHF. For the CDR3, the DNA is TGTGCCAGCAGCTTAGGGCAGGGAAAGCCCCAGCATTTT.

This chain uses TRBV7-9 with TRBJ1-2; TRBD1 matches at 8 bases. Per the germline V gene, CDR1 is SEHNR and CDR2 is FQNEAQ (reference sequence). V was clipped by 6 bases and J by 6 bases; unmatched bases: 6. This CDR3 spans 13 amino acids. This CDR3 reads CASSSSGGDGYTF. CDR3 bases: TGTGCCAGCAGTTCTTCAGGGGGCGATGGCTACACCTTC.

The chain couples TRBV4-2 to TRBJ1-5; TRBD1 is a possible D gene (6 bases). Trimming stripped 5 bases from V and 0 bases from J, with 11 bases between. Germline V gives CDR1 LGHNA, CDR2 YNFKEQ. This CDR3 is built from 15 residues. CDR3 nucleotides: TGTGCCAGCAGCTATAACAGGGTTAGCAATCAGCCCCAGCATTTT. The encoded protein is CASSYNRVSNQPQHF.

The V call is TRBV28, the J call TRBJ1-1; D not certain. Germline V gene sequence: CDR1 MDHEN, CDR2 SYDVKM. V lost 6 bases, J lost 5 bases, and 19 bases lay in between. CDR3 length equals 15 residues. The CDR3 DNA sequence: TGTGCCAGCAGGTCAATGGGAGCCGGGTGGACTGAAGCTTTCTTT. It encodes CASRSMGAGWTEAFF.

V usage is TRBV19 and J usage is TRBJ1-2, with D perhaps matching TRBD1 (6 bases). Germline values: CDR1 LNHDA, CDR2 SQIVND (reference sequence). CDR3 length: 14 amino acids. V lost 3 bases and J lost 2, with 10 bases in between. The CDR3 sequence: CASSIPGVNYGYTF. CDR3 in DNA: TGTGCCAGTAGTATCCCAGGGGTAAACTATGGCTACACCTTC.